The T cell receptor beta chain under discussion was sequenced for a study of OX40 agonist ivuxolimab in advanced cancers. In the study overall: The dose of intravenous ivuxolimab that patients received every 2 weeks ranged from 0.01 to 10 mg/kg.

As concerns this clone: Its matching antigen is unknown.

Study conclusions and caveats: Compared with CD4+, CD8+ T cells on average had more expanded clones. Normalized expansion of T-cell clones was also low for some nonresponders.

Clones were read by immunoSEQ multiplex PCR, and TCRdb kept only the in-frame ones, dropping some. Of approximately 62,000 clones in the sample, 80% to 90% are singletons; the top ten hold over 9%. The sample in question was CD4+ or CD8+ T cells sorted from blood, obtained in a trial of the OX40 agonist ivuxolimab. The origin of this receptor is an adult with an advanced solid tumor such as melanoma, head and neck, liver or kidney cancer.

This CDR3 reads CASTAQGQGMDTQYF. DNA for the CDR3: TGTGCCAGTACCGCACAGGGACAGGGAATGGATACGCAGTATTTT. The chain uses TRBV4-2 and TRBJ2-3; 9 nucleotides match TRBD1. The germline CDR1 and CDR2 sequences are LGHNA and YNFKEQ. This CDR3 has 15 residues. Trimming cost V 9 bases and J 6 bases; bases outside gene matches: 13.